The rows below give T cell receptor beta chains drawn from one sample of a study of T cells expressing NK-cell markers. From the 5' RACE reads, TCRdb lists one entry per CDR3 protein and no DNA. Here the sample table reports roughly 450,000 distinct CDR3 sequences. What was sequenced was blood T cells: a sorted CD56 or NKG2C T cell subset, CD4+ or CD8+ T cells, or bulk PBMC T cells (not recorded which). These receptors were taken from a woman aged 50 to 60 in good health. Each CDR3 is given with its conserved first and last residue. The order of the fields is J gene, V gene, CDR3 protein.

j_gene: TRBJ2-2; v_gene: TRBV9; CDR3aa: CASSGLAGAHTGELFF
j_gene: TRBJ1-2; v_gene: TRBV5-5; CDR3aa: CASSLGSINNYGYTF
j_gene: TRBJ2-3; v_gene: TRBV3-1; CDR3aa: CASSQDLDLGADTQYF
j_gene: TRBJ1-2; v_gene: TRBV5-5; CDR3aa: CASSLVIDGYTF
j_gene: TRBJ2-1; v_gene: TRBV6-5; CDR3aa: CASSYNIGNEQFF
j_gene: TRBJ1-2; v_gene: TRBV27; CDR3aa: CASSVLGARGYTF
j_gene: TRBJ1-2; v_gene: TRBV4-1; CDR3aa: CASSQDQTWGGYGYTF
j_gene: TRBJ2-1; v_gene: TRBV12-3/TRBV12-4; CDR3aa: CASSLRSGQGANEQFF
j_gene: TRBJ1-3; v_gene: TRBV30; CDR3aa: CAWTPGGNTIYF
j_gene: TRBJ2-7; v_gene: TRBV6-1; CDR3aa: CASARLAGEQYF
j_gene: TRBJ1-6; v_gene: TRBV20-1; CDR3aa: CSASDLGQPQSPLHF
j_gene: TRBJ2-2; v_gene: TRBV13; CDR3aa: CASSSHFEGANTGELFF
j_gene: TRBJ2-7; v_gene: TRBV20-1; CDR3aa: CSATSETGVGYEQYF
j_gene: TRBJ1-1; v_gene: TRBV3-1; CDR3aa: CASSPLRGRNTEAFF
j_gene: TRBJ1-6; v_gene: TRBV12-3/TRBV12-4; CDR3aa: CASSSQGGGYSPLHF
j_gene: TRBJ2-3; v_gene: TRBV5-1; CDR3aa: CASSIREVVTDTQYF
j_gene: TRBJ2-7; v_gene: TRBV11-3; CDR3aa: CASSFGPDIYEQYF
j_gene: TRBJ2-3; v_gene: TRBV19; CDR3aa: CASSRAGLADTQYF
j_gene: TRBJ2-2; v_gene: TRBV19; CDR3aa: CASIHRTGELFF
j_gene: TRBJ2-6; v_gene: TRBV11-2; CDR3aa: CASSKRTSGPSSGANVLTF
j_gene: TRBJ2-1; v_gene: TRBV14; CDR3aa: CASSQDWAGAGSYNEQFF
j_gene: TRBJ2-1; v_gene: TRBV11-3; CDR3aa: CASSPLLAATYNEQFF